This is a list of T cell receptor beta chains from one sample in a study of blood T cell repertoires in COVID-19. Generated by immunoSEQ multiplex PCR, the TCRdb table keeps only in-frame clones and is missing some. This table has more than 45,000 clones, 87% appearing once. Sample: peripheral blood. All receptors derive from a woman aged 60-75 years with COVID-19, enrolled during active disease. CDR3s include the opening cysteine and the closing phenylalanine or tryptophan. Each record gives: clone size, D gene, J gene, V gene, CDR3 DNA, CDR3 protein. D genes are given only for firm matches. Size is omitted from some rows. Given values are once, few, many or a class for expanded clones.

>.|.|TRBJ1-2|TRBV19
TGTGCCAGTGAAGTGGGGGGGCCCTATAACTATGGCTACACCTTC
CASEVGGPYNYGYTF
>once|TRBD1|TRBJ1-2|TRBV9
TGTGCCAGCAGCCCGACAGGGACAGGGGGCTACACCTTC
CASSPTGTGGYTF
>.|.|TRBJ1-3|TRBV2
TGTGCCAGCAGTGAAGGCGAGGGAAACACCATATATTTT
CASSEGEGNTIYF
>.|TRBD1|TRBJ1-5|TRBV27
TGTGCCAGCAGTTTAGGGACAGGGGGCACCATTAGCAATCAGCCCCAGCATTTT
CASSLGTGGTISNQPQHF
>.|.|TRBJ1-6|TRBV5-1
TGCGCCAGCAGCTTGGACAGGTATAATTCACCCCTCCACTTT
CASSLDRYNSPLHF
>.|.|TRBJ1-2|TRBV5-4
TGTGCCAGCAGCTCGGGGCCGGGGGACTATGGCTACACCTTC
CASSSGPGDYGYTF
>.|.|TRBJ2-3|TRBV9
TGTGCCAGCAGCGTCAGGGTCGCAGATACGCAGTATTTT
CASSVRVADTQYF
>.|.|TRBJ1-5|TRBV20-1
TGCAGTGCTAGTGGGGCGGGACAGCCCCAGCATTTT
CSASGAGQPQHF
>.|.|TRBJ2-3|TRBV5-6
TGTGCCAGCAGCGACTTTAAAGAGGGCCGAGCAGATACGCAGTATTTT
CASSDFKEGRADTQYF
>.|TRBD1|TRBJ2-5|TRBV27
TGTGCCAGCAGCCAAGGGACAGGCTTTGGGTCCCAGTACTTC
CASSQGTGFGSQYF
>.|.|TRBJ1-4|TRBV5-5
TGTGCCAGCAGCTGGGCTTTTGGTTGGGGGCGCGATGAAAAACTGTTTTTT
CASSWAFGWGRDEKLFF
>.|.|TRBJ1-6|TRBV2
TGTGCCAGCCTACGGACTCGGAATTCACCCCTCCACTTT
CASLRTRNSPLHF
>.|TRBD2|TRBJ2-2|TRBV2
TGTGCCACTCAGACTAGCGGGAGGGCCTCGACCGGGGAGCTGTTTTTT
CATQTSGRASTGELFF
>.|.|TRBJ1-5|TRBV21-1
TGTGCCAGCAGGGAGTGGATCGGAGATAGCAATCAGCCCCAGCATTTT
CASREWIGDSNQPQHF
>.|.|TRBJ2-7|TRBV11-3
TGTGCCAGCAGTAGGGGAAGTTTCCACGAGCAGTACTTC
CASSRGSFHEQYF
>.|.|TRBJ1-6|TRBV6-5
TGTGCCAGCAGTTACAGGAGCTCCTATAATTCACCCCTCCACTTT
CASSYRSSYNSPLHF
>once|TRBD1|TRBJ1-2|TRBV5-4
TGTGCCAGCAGCCCGGGACAGCGCTCCTATGGCTACACCTTC
CASSPGQRSYGYTF
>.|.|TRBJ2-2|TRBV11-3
TGTGCCAGCAGCCCCCGCGGTCCGAACACCGGGGAGCTGTTTTTT
CASSPRGPNTGELFF
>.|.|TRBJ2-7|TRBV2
TGTGCCAGCAGTGAACTCTATGTCACCTACGAGCAGTACTTC
CASSELYVTYEQYF
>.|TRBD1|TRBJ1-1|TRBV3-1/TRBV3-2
TGTGCCAGCAGCCAGGACAGGGAAACTGAAGCTTTCTTT
CASSQDRETEAFF
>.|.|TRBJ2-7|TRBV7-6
TGTGCCAGCAGCTTACAAAGCCAGGGTTGGTACTACGAGCAGTACTTC
CASSLQSQGWYYEQYF
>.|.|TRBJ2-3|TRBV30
TGTGCCTGGAGAGGGGCAGATACGCAGTATTTT
CAWRGADTQYF
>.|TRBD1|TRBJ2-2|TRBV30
TGTGCCTGGAGTGTGACAGGGGTCACCGGGGAGCTGTTTTTT
CAWSVTGVTGELFF
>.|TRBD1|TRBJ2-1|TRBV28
TGTGCCAGCATCGACAGGGGTAGGAATGAGCAGTTCTTC
CASIDRGRNEQFF
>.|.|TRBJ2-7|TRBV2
TGTGCCAGCTCGCAGGGACTTGTCTACGAGCAGTACTTC
CASSQGLVYEQYF
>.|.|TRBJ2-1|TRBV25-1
TGTGCCAGCAGCTTCCGGGACTCAAGGAAGACAAGGAATGAGCAGTTCTTC
CASSFRDSRKTRNEQFF
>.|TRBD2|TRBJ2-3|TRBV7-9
TGTGCCAGCAGCAGCGGGACGATAACAGATACGCAGTATTTT
CASSSGTITDTQYF
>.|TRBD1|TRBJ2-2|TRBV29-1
TGCAGCGTTGATCCCGGGACAGGGTTCACCGGGGAGCTGTTTTTT
CSVDPGTGFTGELFF
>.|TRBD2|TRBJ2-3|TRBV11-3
TGTGCCAGCAGCCTAACCCGCCTAGCGGGAGGGCCTAGCACAGATACGCAGTATTTT
CASSLTRLAGGPSTDTQYF
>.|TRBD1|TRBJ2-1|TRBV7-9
TGTGCCAGCAGCTTAGAAGGGGGCTGGCATGAGCAGTTCTTC
CASSLEGGWHEQFF
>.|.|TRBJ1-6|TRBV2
TGTGCCAGCTCCCTATCAGGGGCCTCTCCCCTCCACTTT
CASSLSGASPLHF
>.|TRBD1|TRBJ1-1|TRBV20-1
TGCAGTGCAGGTTCAGGGGGAGCTTTCTTT
CSAGSGGAFF
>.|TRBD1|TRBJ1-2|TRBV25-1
TGTGCCAGCAGTGAATGGGGACAGGGAGATGGCTACACCTTC
CASSEWGQGDGYTF
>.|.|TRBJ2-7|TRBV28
TGTGCCAGCATTCTCGGTAGCGGCAGCTCCTACGAGCAGTACTTC
CASILGSGSSYEQYF
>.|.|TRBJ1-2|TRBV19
TGTGCCAGTAGTATCACTTTAGACACCCCCTATGGCTACACCTTC
CASSITLDTPYGYTF
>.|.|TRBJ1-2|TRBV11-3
TGTGCCAGCAGCCTAACGAGACGGGATGGCTACACCTTC
CASSLTRRDGYTF
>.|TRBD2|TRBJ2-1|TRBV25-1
TGTGCCAGCTCCACTAGCGGTTCCTACAATGAGCAGTTCTTC
CASSTSGSYNEQFF
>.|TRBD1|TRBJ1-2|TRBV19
TGTGCCAGTAGTATAGTCGGGACAGGGGGACGCTATGGCTACACCTTC
CASSIVGTGGRYGYTF